This T cell receptor (beta chain) was observed in a study of OX40 agonist ivuxolimab in advanced cancers. Study-level information: Patients were dosed with the agonistic anti-OX40 (CD134) antibody ivuxolimab. Having had anti-PD-1, anti-PD-L1 or anti-CTLA-4 therapy before was allowed, and more than 35% had some. Partial responses were seen in three patients, one with hepatocellular carcinoma and two with cutaneous melanoma.

Broader study findings: People who partly responded at 0.1-3.0 mg/kg had some of the least clonal expansion seen.

Regarding this clone: Its antigen is not known.

Produced via immunoSEQ multiplex PCR; TCRdb's table is partial and in-frame only. The sample records just under 75,000 clones, approximately 90% being singletons. Germline V gene data show CDR1 as SGHTA and CDR2 as FQGNSA. The length of the CDR3 is 16 residues. The ends were cut back, 1 base at V and 1 base at J, with 8 bases in the middle. This receptor was identified in an adult with an advanced solid tumor such as melanoma, head and neck, liver or kidney cancer. Sequenced here: CD4+ or CD8+ T cells sorted from blood, sampled in a trial of the OX40 agonist ivuxolimab. The chain uses TRBV7-2 and TRBJ2-6; the D is unclear. CDR3 bases: TGTGCCAGCAGCTTAGTGGCCACGTCTGGGGCCAACGTCCTGACTTTC. This translates into CASSLVATSGANVLTF. The whole variable domain, filled in from reference TRBV7-2 and TRBJ2-6, reads GAGVSQSPSNKVTEKGKDVELRCDPISGHTALYWYRQSLGQGLEFLIYFQGNSAPDKSGLPSDRFSAERTGGSVSTLTIQRTQQEDSAVYLCASSLVATSGANVLTFGAGSRLTVL.